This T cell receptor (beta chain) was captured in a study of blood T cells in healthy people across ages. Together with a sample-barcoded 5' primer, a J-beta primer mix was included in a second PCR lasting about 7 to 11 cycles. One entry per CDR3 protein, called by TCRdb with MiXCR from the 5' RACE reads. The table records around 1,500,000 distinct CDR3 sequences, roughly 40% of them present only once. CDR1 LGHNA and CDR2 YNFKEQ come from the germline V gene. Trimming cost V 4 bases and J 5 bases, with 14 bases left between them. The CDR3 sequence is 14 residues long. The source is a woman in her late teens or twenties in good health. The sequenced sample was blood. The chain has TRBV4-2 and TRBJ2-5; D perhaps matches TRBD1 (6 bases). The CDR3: CASSRGGPAETQYF. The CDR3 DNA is TGTGCCAGCAGCCGAGGGGGTCCCGCGGAGACCCAGTACTTC.